The 32 T cell receptor beta chains given below trace back to one sample, sequenced in a study of early T cells in non-severe SARS-CoV-2 infection. TCRdb reprocessed the 5' RACE reads with MiXCR, giving one entry per CDR3 protein. The sample holds roughly 100,000 distinct CDR3 sequences, more than 10% seen once. The specimen was whole blood, collected at baseline. The receptors come from an adult who was a healthcare worker with PCR-confirmed SARS-CoV-2 infection or an uninfected control (not recorded which).

This clonotype has a count of ten or more. This chain joins TRBV11-2 and TRBJ1-3; TRBD1 is a possible D gene (5 bases). Trimming took 4 bases from V and 4 from J, leaving 11 bases between them. The length of the CDR3 is 14 residues. Germline assignment: CDR1 SGHAT and CDR2 FQNNGV. CDR3 DNA: TGTGCCAGCAGCTCCACCGGGACCGGAAACACCATATATTTT. It codes for CASSSTGTGNTIYF.

This clonotype was picked up a small number of times. The rearrangement joins TRBV24-1 to TRBJ2-1, with D possibly TRBD1 on 5 matching bases. V was clipped by 9 bases and J by 0 bases, with 11 bases between them. This CDR3 spans 14 amino acids. CDR1 and CDR2 (germline): KGHDR, SFDVKD. The CDR3 region is CATAGYSSYNEQFF. The DNA of the CDR3 is TGTGCCACCGCAGGGTATAGCTCCTACAATGAGCAGTTCTTC.

This clonotype was counted between two and nine times. The V and J genes are TRBV6-6 and TRBJ2-7, with D hard to call. Germline V CDR1 and CDR2: MNHNY, SVGAGI (reference sequence). The ends were cut back, 2 bases at V and 5 bases at J, with 7 bases in the middle. The CDR3 length is 12 residues. The CDR3 nucleotides are TGTGCCAGCAGTTACCTACTGAACGAGCAGTACTTC. Encoded protein: CASSYLLNEQYF.

The chain recombines TRBV11-3 with TRBJ2-2, with D tentatively TRBD2 (6 bases). Germline V lookup: CDR1 SGHNT, CDR2 YENEEA. V was shortened by 3 bases and J by 6 bases, with 14 bases between the two germline ends. This CDR3 region has 15 residues. Written as DNA, the CDR3 is TGTGCCAGCAGCTTTATGGTGGGAGGTGCCGGGGAGCTGTTTTTT. Its protein is CASSFMVGGAGELFF.

Only a few counts were recorded for this clonotype. The chain links TRBV20-1 to TRBJ2-7; 7 nucleotides align to TRBD2. Trimming took 6 bases from V and 3 from J; bases not matched to a gene: 8. The CDR3 covers 13 residues. The germline V gene has CDR1 DFQATT and CDR2 SNEGSKA (reference sequence). The CDR3 region is CSATGPGGYEQYF. In DNA form, the CDR3 reads TGCAGTGCAACCGGGCCGGGGGGCTACGAGCAGTACTTC.

This clonotype showed up many times. The CDR3 DNA sequence: TGTGCCAGCAGTTTTTTACGTGAGACTAATGAAAAACTGTTTTTT. Amino acids: CASSFLRETNEKLFF. The J gene is TRBJ1-4, the V gene TRBV27; no firm D call. CDR3 length: 15 amino acids. Trimming took 3 bases from V and 2 from J, leaving 10 bases between them. Germline loops: CDR1 MNHEY, CDR2 SMNVEV (reference sequence).

As to this clonotype: At one end the junction does not follow the germline gene, possibly because of a read error. The chain's CDR3 is CAGSSGTSPSNTGERFF. In DNA, the CDR3 is TGTGCCGGCAGCTCCGGGACCTCCCCATCGAACACCGGGGAGCGGTTTTTT. The chain links TRBV7-9 to TRBJ2-2; D may be TRBD1 or TRBD2 (5 bases each). This CDR3 spans 17 amino acids. CDR1 SEHNR and CDR2 FQNEAQ come from the germline V gene (reference sequence). Together with reference TRBV7-9 and TRBJ2-2, the CDR3 gives the full variable domain: DTGVSQNPRHKITKRGQNVTFRCDPISEHNRLYWYRQTLGQGPEFLTYFQNEAQLEKSRLLSDRFSAERPKGSFSTLEIQRTEQGDSAMYLCAGSSGTSPSNTGERFFGEGSRLTVL.

This clonotype has at least ten counts. This chain uses TRBV12-3 or TRBV12-4 with TRBJ2-7; maybe TRBD1 (6 bases). The CDR3 runs to 17 residues. V lost 2 bases to trimming and J lost 0 bases, with 17 bases between them. The CDR3 spells CASSLSPGTTFSYEQYF. The CDR3 DNA follows: TGTGCCAGCAGTTTATCCCCCGGGACAACCTTCTCCTACGAGCAGTACTTC.

The chain is built from TRBV15 and TRBJ2-5, with TRBD2 identical over 12 bases. Germline CDR1 reads LNHNV; CDR2 reads YYDKDF (reference sequence). Trimming removed 5 bases from V and 3 bases from J; junction bases left unmatched: 7. CDR3 length: 16 residues. The CDR3 is CATSRGTSGLEETQYF. The CDR3, as DNA: TGTGCCACCAGCCGGGGGACTAGCGGGTTAGAAGAGACCCAGTACTTC.

The sample holds a few counts of this clonotype. This chain links TRBV5-4 with TRBJ2-3; D unresolved. V shed 6 bases and J shed 3 bases, with 20 bases lying between them. The CDR3 sequence is 16 residues long. The germline V gene has CDR1 SGHNT and CDR2 YYREEE (reference sequence). CDR3 in DNA: TGTGCCAGCAAAAACGTCCCACTTAGTGGTACAGATACGCAGTATTTT. It specifies CASKNVPLSGTDTQYF.

This clonotype was found a few times. The chain has TRBV11-1 and TRBJ1-1; maybe TRBD1 (6 bases). V lost 4 bases and J lost 14, with 26 bases in between. CDR1 is SGHAT and CDR2 is FQDESV in the germline V gene (reference sequence). The CDR3 has 15 residues. CDR3 DNA: TGTGCCAGCAGCTACTCCGCCCGCGGGACGGCCCAGGGGTTCTTT. As protein: CASSYSARGTAQGFF.

This clonotype was counted only a few times. The chain employs TRBV27 and TRBJ2-4, with D possibly being TRBD2 (6 bases). Germline V gives CDR1 MNHEY, CDR2 SMNVEV (reference sequence). The CDR3 contains 13 residues. Between the trimmed V and J ends, which lost 7 bases and 0 bases, there was a span of 7 bases. CDR3 bases: TGTGCCAGCATGGGACTAGCCAAAAACATTCAGTACTTC. It translates to CASMGLAKNIQYF.

This clonotype was detected a few times. This chain links TRBV25-1 with TRBJ2-7, with 7 bases matching TRBD2. The J segment lost 4 bases and the V segment lost 3 bases, leaving 9 bases of the junction unmatched. The CDR3 is 15 amino acids. Germline V gene lookup returns CDR1 MGHDK and CDR2 SYGVNS. CDR3 sequence: CASSEPGGGAYEQYF. CDR3 DNA sequence: TGTGCCAGCAGTGAGCCTGGGGGGGGAGCGTACGAGCAGTACTTC.

This clonotype has ten or more counts. This chain joins TRBV29-1 and TRBJ1-1, with 7 bases lining up with TRBD1. In germline, CDR1 is SQVTM, CDR2 ANQGSEA. Losses at the gene ends were 3 bases for V and 4 bases for J; bases not matched to a gene: 2. CDR3 length: 12 residues. This CDR3 reads CSVDPGGTEAFF. Written as DNA, the CDR3 is TGCAGCGTTGACCCAGGGGGCACTGAAGCTTTCTTT.

Notes on this clonotype: This likely comes from a read error, as the CDR3 has no conserved phenylalanine or tryptophan at its end. This sequence joins TRBV7-2 and TRBJ1-1; D gene ambiguous. This CDR3 is built from 12 residues. Germline CDR1 SGHTA, CDR2 FQGNSA. V lost 5 bases to trimming and J lost 1 base, with 5 bases between them. The CDR3 spells CASSPQNTEAFS. DNA for the CDR3: TGTGCCAGCAGCCCGCAGAACACTGAAGCTTTCTCT.

The V and J genes are TRBV25-1 and TRBJ1-6; no reliable D call. CDR1 and CDR2 from the germline V gene are MGHDK and SYGVNS. The CDR3 length is 14 residues. Trimming removed 6 bases at V and 5 bases at J, with 11 bases between. CDR3 region: CASSSPGNNSPLHF. As DNA, the CDR3 is TGTGCCAGCAGCAGTCCGGGGAATAATTCACCCCTCCACTTT.

This clonotype was observed a handful of times. The J gene is TRBJ1-2, the V gene TRBV30; D not resolved. Trimming shortened V by 0 bases and J by 2 bases, and 7 bases separated the two germline ends. Germline V gene data show CDR1 as GTSNPN and CDR2 as SVGIG (reference sequence). The CDR3 is 13 residues long. The CDR3 DNA reads as TGTGCCTGGAGTGTTCAAATAAACTATGGCTACACCTTC. Amino acid sequence: CAWSVQINYGYTF.

This clonotype was picked up a small number of times. The J gene is TRBJ2-7, the V gene TRBV2; 8 bases line up with TRBD2. Germline V gene lookup returns CDR1 SNHLY and CDR2 FYNNEI. This CDR3 spans 16 amino acids. V was clipped by 6 bases and J by 3 bases; unmatched bases: 13. The DNA of the CDR3 is TGTGCCAGCAGCCGCGGGGGGACCTCCTCAGGCTACGAGCAGTACTTC. Amino acid sequence: CASSRGGTSSGYEQYF.

This clonotype showed up just a few times. The chain has TRBV3-1 and TRBJ2-7, with a possible D match to TRBD2 (5 bases). Per germline, CDR1 LGHDT and CDR2 YNNKEL (reference sequence). The CDR3 spans 13 residues. Trimming cost V 4 bases and J 4 bases, with 11 bases left between them. In DNA form, the CDR3 reads TGTGCCAGCAGCCCTAACGAGGGTTACGAGCAGTACTTC. Protein: CASSPNEGYEQYF.

The rearrangement links TRBV10-3 to TRBJ2-5; 9 bases align to TRBD2. The junction had 4 bases not matched to a gene; V was cut back by 8 bases and J by 6 bases. The CDR3 is made up of 12 amino acids. Germline values: CDR1 ENHRY, CDR2 SYGVKD. This CDR3 reads CAIGSGRKTQYF. CDR3 bases: TGTGCCATCGGTAGCGGGAGAAAGACCCAGTACTTC.

The chain has TRBV30 and TRBJ1-2; D gene unclear. Trimming removed 4 bases at V and 0 bases at J, with 12 bases between. Germline V gene data show CDR1 as GTSNPN and CDR2 as SVGIG (reference sequence). The CDR3 is 14 residues long. The CDR3 region has the DNA TGTGCCTGGATGGACGGGAAAACTAACTATGGCTACACCTTC. This sequence encodes CAWMDGKTNYGYTF.

V usage is TRBV29-1 and J usage is TRBJ2-3; 7 bases agree with TRBD1. Unmatched junction bases numbered 6, after V lost 7 bases and J lost 2 bases. The germline V gene encodes CDR1 SQVTM and CDR2 ANQGSEA. This CDR3 is built from 13 residues. CDR3 bases: TGCAGCGCCGACAGGGTTGTCACAGATACGCAGTATTTT. Translation: CSADRVVTDTQYF.

This clonotype was seen repeatedly, ten times or more. V and J are TRBV7-6 and TRBJ2-1; 7 bases fit TRBD2. With 5 bases clipped from V and 0 bases from J, the junction kept 10 bases outside the gene matches. The CDR3 totals 17 residues. Germline V gene sequence: CDR1 SGHVS, CDR2 FNYEAQ. For the CDR3, the DNA is TGTGCCAGCAGCGAACAGATAGCGGGCCTCTCCTACAATGAGCAGTTCTTC. It specifies CASSEQIAGLSYNEQFF.

This clonotype was observed a handful of times. In nucleotides, the CDR3 is TGTGCCAGCAGGACGCACAGGGTTAGCAATCAGCCCCAGCATTTT. Its protein product is CASRTHRVSNQPQHF. The genes are TRBV6-2 or TRBV6-3 and TRBJ1-5, with D possibly being TRBD1 (6 bases). CDR1 is MNHEY, CDR2 SVGEGT, per germline. V shed 6 bases and J shed 0 bases, with 12 bases lying between them. CDR3 length equals 15 residues.

In its sample, this clonotype was seen a few times. The chain couples TRBV6-1 to TRBJ2-7, with D tentatively TRBD1 or TRBD2 (5 bases each). Between the trimmed V and J ends, which lost 3 bases and 7 bases, there was a span of 13 bases. CDR1 is MNHNS, CDR2 SASEGT, per germline. This CDR3 comprises 13 residues. The CDR3 loop reads CASSDGTVGEQYF. The CDR3 bases are TGTGCCAGCAGTGATGGGACGGTGGGGGAGCAGTACTTC.

This rearrangement joins TRBV19 to TRBJ2-1; TRBD2 matches 13 bases. Germline CDR1 LNHDA, CDR2 SQIVND (reference sequence). CDR3 size: 16 residues. V was pared by 5 bases and J by 10 bases, with 11 bases of the junction left unmatched. CDR3 sequence reads: CASSLLAGGPWGEQFF. The CDR3 DNA reads as TGTGCCAGTAGTTTACTAGCGGGAGGGCCGTGGGGAGAGCAGTTCTTC.

The chain combines TRBV18 with TRBJ2-3; 7 bases agree with TRBD1. Germline-derived CDR1 and CDR2 are KGHSH and LQKENI. CDR3 size: 15 residues. Trimming took 1 base from V and 3 from J; bases not matched to a gene: 4. This CDR3 reads CASSPLPGQTDTQYF. CDR3 DNA: TGTGCCAGCTCACCACTACCGGGACAGACAGATACGCAGTATTTT.

This clonotype occurred a few times. The V gene is TRBV5-6, the J gene TRBJ1-2; 10 nucleotides match TRBD1. V lost 5 bases and J lost 2; bases outside the gene matches: 9. This CDR3 has 16 residues. Germline V CDR1 and CDR2: SGHDT, YYEEEE. This CDR3 reads CASSPTGTGANYGYTF. The CDR3 bases are TGTGCCAGCAGTCCCACCGGGACAGGGGCCAACTATGGCTACACCTTC.

The table lists this clonotype with many counts. This sequence joins TRBV12-3 or TRBV12-4 and TRBJ1-2; maybe TRBD1 (5 bases). V was trimmed by 1 base and J by 6 bases, leaving 15 bases between them. The CDR3 runs to 15 residues. CDR3: CASSLELVGVHGYTF. The CDR3 DNA sequence: TGTGCCAGCAGTTTAGAGCTCGTAGGGGTCCATGGCTACACCTTC.

This clonotype has only a few counts. This chain uses TRBV20-1 with TRBJ2-1; 8 nucleotides align to TRBD2. The CDR3 spans 17 residues. CDR1 is DFQATT and CDR2 is SNEGSKA in the germline V gene (reference sequence). J was trimmed by 2 bases and V by 6 bases; bases with no gene match: 15. CDR3 DNA sequence: TGCAGTGCAAATAGGGGTGCAGGAGCGGGAGCCTACAATGAGCAGTTCTTC. Its protein is CSANRGAGAGAYNEQFF.

CDR3 sequence: CATSDYRGSTDTQYF. Written as DNA, the CDR3 is TGTGCCACCAGTGATTACAGGGGCAGCACAGATACGCAGTATTTT. This chain connects TRBV24-1 to TRBJ2-3, with 7 bases aligning to TRBD1. This CDR3 spans 15 amino acids. CDR1 and CDR2 (germline): KGHDR, SFDVKD. V lost 2 bases, J lost 0 bases, and 1 base stayed unmatched.

The genes are TRBV5-1 and TRBJ2-7; no firm D call. Germline V gene sequence: CDR1 SGHRS, CDR2 YFSETQ. The CDR3 loop spans 14 amino acids. V lost 0 bases, J lost 6 bases, and 13 bases lay in between. CDR3 in DNA: TGCGCCAGCAGCTTGGCCGTAAACCCGGCCGAGCAGTACTTC. Translated: CASSLAVNPAEQYF.